Following are 5 T cell receptor beta chains from one sample sequenced in a study of T cell responses to AZD1222 COVID-19 vaccine. Sequencing used immunoSEQ multiplex PCR; TCRdb keeps in-frame clones, though not all of them. The sample has about 110,000 clones; around 91% are singletons. Here the sequenced sample was peripheral blood, taken on day 0 of AZD1222 vaccination. All receptors derive from an adult in good health.

V usage is TRBV5-6 and J usage is TRBJ2-7, with 8 nucleotides matching TRBD1. Trimming cost V 2 bases and J 9 bases; bases outside gene matches: 13. Per the germline V gene, CDR1 is SGHDT and CDR2 is YYEEEE. CDR3 length: 15 amino acids. CDR3 sequence: CASSFPGQVLGRQYF. The CDR3 region has the DNA TGTGCCAGCAGCTTCCCGGGACAGGTCCTAGGTCGGCAGTACTTC.

The chain combines TRBV6-5 with TRBJ1-2; the D gene is possibly TRBD1 (6 bases). The CDR3 spans 14 residues. Trimming took 0 bases from V and 5 from J, leaving 10 bases between them. CDR1 and CDR2 from the germline V gene are MNHEY and SVGAGI. The CDR3 nucleotides are TGTGCCAGCAGTTACTCGGGGACACCTTATGGCTACACCTTC. It is translated as CASSYSGTPYGYTF.

The genes are TRBV7-2 and TRBJ2-3; D gene unclear. The V and J ends lost 5 bases and 5 bases respectively, with 14 bases between them. The CDR3 runs 14 residues. CDR1 is SGHTA and CDR2 is FQGNSA in the germline V gene. DNA of the CDR3: TGTGCCAGCAGCCCCGCCCCCTCCCGAGATACGCAGTATTTT. It encodes CASSPAPSRDTQYF.

The rearrangement joins TRBV28 to TRBJ2-7, with 7 bases identical to TRBD1. The CDR3 is 16 residues long. CDR1 is MDHEN, CDR2 SYDVKM, per germline. Trimming removed 6 bases from V and 0 bases from J; junction bases left unmatched: 11. The CDR3 sequence is CASSNERTGFSYEQYF. In DNA, the CDR3 is TGTGCCAGCAGCAACGAAAGGACAGGCTTCTCCTACGAGCAGTACTTC.

V gene TRBV19 combines with J gene TRBJ1-4; D gene unclear. Looked up from germline, CDR1 is LNHDA and CDR2 is SQIVND (reference sequence). This CDR3 region has 12 residues. V was shortened by 1 base and J by 8 bases, with 5 bases between the two germline ends. As DNA, the CDR3 is TGTGCCAGTAGTATAGGCGAGGAAAAACTGTTTTTT. Amino acid sequence: CASSIGEEKLFF.